A selection of T cell receptor beta chains follows, all from one sample in a study of blood T cell repertoires in COVID-19. Assay used: immunoSEQ multiplex PCR; TCRdb lists only in-frame clones, some missing. The table shows under 200,000 clones, with just under 90% occurring only once. The material sequenced was peripheral blood. The receptors here all came from a woman in her 70s with COVID-19, enrolled during active disease. Each CDR3 is given with its conserved first and last residue. The D gene is left open where the match is weak. Rows give clone size only sometimes, using once, few, many, or a class for an expanded clone.

>TRBV5-1|.|TRBJ1-1|.|15
TGCGCCAGCAGCTTCTTAGGGAGCATGAACACTGAAGCTTTCTTT
CASSFLGSMNTEAFF
>TRBV7-7|.|TRBJ2-5|.|16
TGTGCCAGCAGCGATAATAGGGGATCCAGGAGAGAGACCCAGTACTTC
CASSDNRGSRRETQYF
>TRBV3-1/TRBV3-2|.|TRBJ2-7|.|17
TGTGCCAGCAGCCAAAGAATGGTCGGAGGGAACTCCTACGAGCAGTACTTC
CASSQRMVGGNSYEQYF
>TRBV6-1|.|TRBJ1-3|.|16
TGTGCCAGCAGTGAAAGCGGGGTCGAAGCTGGAAACACCATATATTTT
CASSESGVEAGNTIYF
>TRBV28|.|TRBJ1-4|.|17
TGTGCCAGCAGTTTATTGAATATAGGGGGGGATTCTGAAAAACTGTTTTTT
CASSLLNIGGDSEKLFF
>TRBV5-8|TRBD1|TRBJ1-5|once|17
TGTGCCAGCAGCCCGGACAGGCGGAGGCAGAGCAATCAGCCCCAGCATTTT
CASSPDRRRQSNQPQHF
>TRBV7-2|.|TRBJ2-3|.|11
TGTGCCAGCAGCCAAACAGATACGCAGTATTTT
CASSQTDTQYF
>TRBV7-2|.|TRBJ1-4|.|15
TGTGCCAGCGGCTCGCGAGGAGGATTGGAAGAAAAACTGTTTTTT
CASGSRGGLEEKLFF
>TRBV10-3|TRBD1|TRBJ1-5|.|13
TGTGCCATCAGTTCTACAGGGGATCAGCCCCAGCATTTT
CAISSTGDQPQHF
>TRBV2|TRBD1|TRBJ1-2|.|14
TGTGCCAGCGCCCGGGACAGATCAAACTATGGCTACACCTTC
CASARDRSNYGYTF
>TRBV7-9|TRBD1|TRBJ2-6|.|18
TGTGCCAGCAGCTTAGCTCGGGGGACAGGGGTTAGAGCCAACGTCCTGACTTTC
CASSLARGTGVRANVLTF